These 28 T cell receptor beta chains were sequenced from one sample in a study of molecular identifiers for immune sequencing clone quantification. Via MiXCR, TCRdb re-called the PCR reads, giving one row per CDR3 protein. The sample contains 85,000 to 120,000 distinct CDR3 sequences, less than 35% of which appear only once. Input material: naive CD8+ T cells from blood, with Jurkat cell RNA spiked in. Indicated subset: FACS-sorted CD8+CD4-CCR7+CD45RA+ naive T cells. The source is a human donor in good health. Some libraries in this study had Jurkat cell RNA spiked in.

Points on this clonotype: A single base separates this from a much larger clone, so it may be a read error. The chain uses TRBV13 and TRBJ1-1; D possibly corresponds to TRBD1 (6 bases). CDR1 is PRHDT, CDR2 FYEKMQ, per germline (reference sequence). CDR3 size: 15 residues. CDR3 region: CASSFMGGRNTEAIF. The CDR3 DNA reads TGTGCCAGCAGCTTTATGGGGGGCCGCAACACTGAAGCTATCTTT. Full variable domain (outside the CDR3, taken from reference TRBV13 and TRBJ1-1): AAGVIQSPRHLIKEKRETATLKCYPIPRHDTVYWYQQGPGQDPQFLISFYEKMQSDKGSIPDRFSAQQFSDYHSELNMSSLELGDSALYFCASSFMGGRNTEAIFGQGTRLTVV.

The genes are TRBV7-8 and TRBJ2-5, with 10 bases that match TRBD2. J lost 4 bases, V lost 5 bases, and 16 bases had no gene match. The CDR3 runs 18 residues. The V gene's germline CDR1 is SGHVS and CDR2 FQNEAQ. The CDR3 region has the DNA TGTGCCAGCAGCATAACCCCAAGCGGGAGGGGTGGGCCAGAGACCCAGTACTTC. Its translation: CASSITPSGRGGPETQYF.

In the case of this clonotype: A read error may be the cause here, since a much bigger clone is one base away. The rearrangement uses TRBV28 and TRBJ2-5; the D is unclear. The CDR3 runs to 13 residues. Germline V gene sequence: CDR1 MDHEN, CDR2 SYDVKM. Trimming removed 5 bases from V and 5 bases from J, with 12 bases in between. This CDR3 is CASSQSERETQYF. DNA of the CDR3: TGTGCCAGCAGTCAGAGCGAAAGGGAGACCCAGTACTTC.

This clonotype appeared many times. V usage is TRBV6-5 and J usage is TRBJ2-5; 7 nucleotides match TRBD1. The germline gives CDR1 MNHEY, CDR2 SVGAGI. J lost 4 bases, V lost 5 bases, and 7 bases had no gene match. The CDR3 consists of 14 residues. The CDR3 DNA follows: TGTGCCAGCAGTGGGACAGTGCCCCCAGAGACCCAGTACTTC. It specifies CASSGTVPPETQYF.

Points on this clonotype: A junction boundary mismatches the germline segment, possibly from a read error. The chain's CDR3 is CAGSADAVYEQYF. CDR3 bases: TGTGCCGGCAGTGCGGACGCCGTCTACGAGCAGTACTTC. The chain is built from TRBV2 and TRBJ2-7; D is unresolved. CDR1 is SNHLY and CDR2 is FYNNEI in the germline V gene. There are 13 residues in the CDR3.

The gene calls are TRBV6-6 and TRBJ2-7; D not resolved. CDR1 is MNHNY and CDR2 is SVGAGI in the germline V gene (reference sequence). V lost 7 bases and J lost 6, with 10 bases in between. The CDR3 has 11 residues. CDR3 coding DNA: TGTGCCAGCACCGACGCGTTCGAGCAGTACTTC. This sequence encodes CASTDAFEQYF.

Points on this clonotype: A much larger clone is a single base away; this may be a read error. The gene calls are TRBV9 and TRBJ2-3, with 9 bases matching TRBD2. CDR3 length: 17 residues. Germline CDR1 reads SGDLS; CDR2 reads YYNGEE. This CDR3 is CASSGTSETSSTATQYF. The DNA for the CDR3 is TGTGCCAGCAGCGGGACTAGCGAGACCTCTAGCACAGCTACGCAGTATTTT. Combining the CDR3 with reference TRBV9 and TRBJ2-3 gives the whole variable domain DSGVTQTPKHLITATGQRVTLRCSPRSGDLSVYWYQQSLDQGLQFLIQYYNGEERAKGNILERFSAQQFPDLHSELNLSSLELGDSALYFCASSGTSETSSTATQYFGPGTRLTVL.

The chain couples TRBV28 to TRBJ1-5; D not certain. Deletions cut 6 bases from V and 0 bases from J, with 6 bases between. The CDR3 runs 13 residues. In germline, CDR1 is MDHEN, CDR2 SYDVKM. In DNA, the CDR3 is TGTGCCAGCAGCCCCATTAGCAATCAGCCCCAGCATTTT. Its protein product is CASSPISNQPQHF.

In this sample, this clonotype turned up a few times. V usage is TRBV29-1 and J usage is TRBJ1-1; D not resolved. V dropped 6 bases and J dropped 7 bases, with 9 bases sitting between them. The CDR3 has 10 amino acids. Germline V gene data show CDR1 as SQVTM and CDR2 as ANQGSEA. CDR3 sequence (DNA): TGCAGCGTCAGGATCGATGAAGCTTTCTTT. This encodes CSVRIDEAFF.

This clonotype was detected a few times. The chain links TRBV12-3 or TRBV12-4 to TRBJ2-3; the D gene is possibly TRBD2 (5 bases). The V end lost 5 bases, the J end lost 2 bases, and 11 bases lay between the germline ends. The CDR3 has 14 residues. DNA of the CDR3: TGTGCCAGCAGTCTAAGAGGGTCCACAGATACGCAGTATTTT. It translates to CASSLRGSTDTQYF.

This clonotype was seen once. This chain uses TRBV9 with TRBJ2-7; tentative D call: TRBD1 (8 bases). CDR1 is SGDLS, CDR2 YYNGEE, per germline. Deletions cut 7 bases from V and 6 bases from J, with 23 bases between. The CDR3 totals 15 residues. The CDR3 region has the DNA TGTGCCAGCCACCCGGGAGGACAGGGAGTCTTCGAGCAGTACTTC. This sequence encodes CASHPGGQGVFEQYF.

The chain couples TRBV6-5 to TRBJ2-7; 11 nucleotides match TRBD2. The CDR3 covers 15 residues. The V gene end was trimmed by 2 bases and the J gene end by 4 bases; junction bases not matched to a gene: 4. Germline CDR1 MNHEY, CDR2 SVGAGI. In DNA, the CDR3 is TGTGCCAGCAGTTACGTTGCTAGCGGGAGGTACGAGCAGTACTTC. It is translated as CASSYVASGRYEQYF.

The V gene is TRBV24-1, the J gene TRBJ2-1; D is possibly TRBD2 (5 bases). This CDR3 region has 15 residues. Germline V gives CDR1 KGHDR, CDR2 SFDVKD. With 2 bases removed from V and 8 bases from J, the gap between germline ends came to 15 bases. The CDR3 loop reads CATSDWRLAQDEQFF. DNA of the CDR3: TGTGCCACCAGTGATTGGAGGTTAGCGCAGGATGAGCAGTTCTTC.

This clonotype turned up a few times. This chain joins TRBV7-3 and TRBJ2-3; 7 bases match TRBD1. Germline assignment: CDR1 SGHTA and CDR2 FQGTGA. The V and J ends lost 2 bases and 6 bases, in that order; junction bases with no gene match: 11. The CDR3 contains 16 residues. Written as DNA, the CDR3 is TGTGCCAGCAGCTTAGAAGGGGGCGGCCGCGCGGATACGCAGTATTTT. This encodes CASSLEGGGRADTQYF.

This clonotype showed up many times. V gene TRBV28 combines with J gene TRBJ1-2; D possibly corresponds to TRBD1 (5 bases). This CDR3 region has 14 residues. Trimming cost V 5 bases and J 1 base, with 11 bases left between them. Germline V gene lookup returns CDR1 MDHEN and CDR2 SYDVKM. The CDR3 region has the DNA TGTGCCAGCAGTCCAACGAGGGGTAACTATGGCTACACCTTC. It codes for CASSPTRGNYGYTF.

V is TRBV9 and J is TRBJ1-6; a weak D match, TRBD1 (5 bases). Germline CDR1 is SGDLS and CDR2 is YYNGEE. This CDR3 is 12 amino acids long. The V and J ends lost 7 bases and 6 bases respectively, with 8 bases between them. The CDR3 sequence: CASAGVNSPLHF. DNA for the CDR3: TGTGCCAGCGCGGGGGTTAATTCACCCCTCCACTTT.

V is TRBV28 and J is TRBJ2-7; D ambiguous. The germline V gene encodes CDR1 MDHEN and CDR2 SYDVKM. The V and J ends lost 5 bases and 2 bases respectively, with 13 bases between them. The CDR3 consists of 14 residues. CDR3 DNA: TGTGCCAGCAGTATCTTCTTGGGTCCCTACGAGCAGTACTTC. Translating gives CASSIFLGPYEQYF.

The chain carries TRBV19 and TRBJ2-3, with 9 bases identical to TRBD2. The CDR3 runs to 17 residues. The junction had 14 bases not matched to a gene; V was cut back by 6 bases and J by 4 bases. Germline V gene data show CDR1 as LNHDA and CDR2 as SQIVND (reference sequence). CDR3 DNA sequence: TGTGCCAGTAGGGAGACTGGCGGGAGGGGCGTCGCAGATACGCAGTATTTT. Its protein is CASRETGGRGVADTQYF.

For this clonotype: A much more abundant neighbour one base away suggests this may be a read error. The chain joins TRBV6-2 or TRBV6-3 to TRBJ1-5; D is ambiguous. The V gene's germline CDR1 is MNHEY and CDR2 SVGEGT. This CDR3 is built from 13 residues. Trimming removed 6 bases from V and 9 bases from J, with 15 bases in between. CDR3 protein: CASRDAGDRPQHF. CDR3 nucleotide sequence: TGTGCCAGCAGGGACGCCGGGGATCGGCCCCAGCATTTT.

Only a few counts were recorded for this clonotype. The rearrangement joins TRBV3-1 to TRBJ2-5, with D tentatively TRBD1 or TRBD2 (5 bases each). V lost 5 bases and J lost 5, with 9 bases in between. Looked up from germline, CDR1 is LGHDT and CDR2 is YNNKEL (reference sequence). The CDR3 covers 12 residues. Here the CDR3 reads CASSRGGETQYF. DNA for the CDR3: TGTGCCAGCAGCAGGGGCGGGGAGACCCAGTACTTC.

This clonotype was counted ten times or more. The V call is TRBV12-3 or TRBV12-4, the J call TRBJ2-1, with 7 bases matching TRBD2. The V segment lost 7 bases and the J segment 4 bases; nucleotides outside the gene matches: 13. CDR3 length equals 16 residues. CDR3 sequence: CASTHGRPGGYNEQFF. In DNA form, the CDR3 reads TGTGCCAGCACCCACGGGAGGCCGGGGGGATACAATGAGCAGTTCTTC.

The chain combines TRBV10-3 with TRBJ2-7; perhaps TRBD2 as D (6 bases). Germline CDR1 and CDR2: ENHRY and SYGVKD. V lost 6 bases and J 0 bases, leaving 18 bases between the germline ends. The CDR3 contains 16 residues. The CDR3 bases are TGTGCCATCAGCCTCTTATTTAGCGGAAACTCCTACGAGCAGTACTTC. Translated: CAISLLFSGNSYEQYF.

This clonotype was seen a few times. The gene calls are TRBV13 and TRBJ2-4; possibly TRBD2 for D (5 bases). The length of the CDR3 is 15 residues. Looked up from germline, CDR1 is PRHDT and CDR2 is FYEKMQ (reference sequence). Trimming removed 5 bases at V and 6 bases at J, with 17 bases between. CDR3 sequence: CASSNRRTGLNIQYF. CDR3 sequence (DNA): TGTGCCAGCAGCAATAGACGGACGGGATTAAACATTCAGTACTTC.

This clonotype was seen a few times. The CDR3: CASSLLGQLAKNIQYF. The CDR3 nucleotides are TGTGCCAGCAGTTTACTCGGACAACTAGCCAAAAACATTCAGTACTTC. This chain joins TRBV28 and TRBJ2-4, with a tentative D call TRBD1 (5 bases). This CDR3 is built from 16 residues. The ends were cut back, 2 bases at V and 0 bases at J, with 11 bases in the middle. The germline V gene has CDR1 MDHEN and CDR2 SYDVKM.

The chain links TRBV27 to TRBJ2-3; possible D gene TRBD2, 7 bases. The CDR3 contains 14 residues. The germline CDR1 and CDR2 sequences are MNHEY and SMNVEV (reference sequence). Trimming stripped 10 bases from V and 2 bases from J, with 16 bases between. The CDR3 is CATTVRGATDTQYF. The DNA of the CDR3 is TGTGCCACCACGGTCCGGGGGGCCACAGATACGCAGTATTTT.

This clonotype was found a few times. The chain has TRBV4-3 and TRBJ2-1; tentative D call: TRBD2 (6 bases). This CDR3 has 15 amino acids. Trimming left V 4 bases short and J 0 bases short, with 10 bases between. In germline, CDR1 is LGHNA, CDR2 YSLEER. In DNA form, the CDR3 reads TGCGCCAGCAGCCCCCCCGGGGGCTCCTACAATGAGCAGTTCTTC. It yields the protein CASSPPGGSYNEQFF.

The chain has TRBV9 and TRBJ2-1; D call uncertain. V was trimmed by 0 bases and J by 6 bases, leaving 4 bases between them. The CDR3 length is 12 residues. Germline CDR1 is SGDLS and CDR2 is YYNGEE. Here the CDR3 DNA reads TGTGCCAGCAGCGTAGGGAGCAATGAGCAGTTCTTC. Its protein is CASSVGSNEQFF.

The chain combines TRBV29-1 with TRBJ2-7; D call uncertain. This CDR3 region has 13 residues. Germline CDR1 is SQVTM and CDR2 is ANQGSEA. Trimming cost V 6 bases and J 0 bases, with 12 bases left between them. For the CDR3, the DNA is TGCAGCGTGGTGGGCCCGAGCTCCTACGAGCAGTACTTC. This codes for CSVVGPSSYEQYF.